This T cell receptor (beta chain) was found in a study of blood T cell repertoires in COVID-19. Trimming removed 2 bases from V and 5 bases from J; junction bases left unmatched: 9. The CDR3 spans 16 residues. CDR1 is MGHRA and CDR2 is YSYEKL in the germline V gene. In assigning cohorts, the study relied on participant-reported clinical history. Exposed participants came across a COVID-19 case within 2 weeks before study entry. Original handling: Reference gene primers were amplified, and this amplification served to estimate nucleated cell counts. Profiling relied on immunoSEQ multiplex PCR, and the TCRdb table lists in-frame clones only, not all of them. The D gene and trimming were derived from the DNA, and the V and J assignments and clone size from that table. This sample has a few hundred thousand clones, with roughly 81% found just once.

The TCR originated in a woman aged 50 to 60 who had been exposed to COVID-19. The chain recombines TRBV4-1 with TRBJ2-3; 8 nucleotides align to TRBD2. Sequences were obtained from PBMCs or T cells enriched from blood (not recorded which). CDR3 DNA: TGCGCCAGCAGCCAATCGGGGGGGGCCGGGGGAGATACGCAGTATTTT. This gives the protein CASSQSGGAGGDTQYF.